The clone carrying this TCR beta chain was recorded only once. The study amplified the TCR beta CDR3 region from genomic DNA. This amplification was carried out by two rounds of multiplex PCR. Each TRBV and TRBJ gene had its own primer in the first PCR round. In TCRdb, the multiplex PCR reads were re-called with MiXCR into one record per CDR3 protein. This repertoire shows around 20,000 distinct CDR3 sequences, approximately 50% found once; its top ten account for less than 30%. The germline V gene encodes CDR1 GTSNPN and CDR2 SVGIG (reference sequence). The CDR3 runs 13 residues. Unmatched junction bases numbered 5, after V lost 2 bases and J lost 5 bases. The data are from a study of prognosis after radiotherapy for stage I lung cancer.

The source of this sequence is a donor of 50 years or more with non-small cell lung cancer. V gene TRBV30 combines with J gene TRBJ2-7; 8 nucleotides agree with TRBD1. The material was PBMCs, obtained before or after stereotactic body radiation therapy (not recorded which). In DNA form, the CDR3 reads TGTGCCTGGAGTCCCGACAGGGGCGACGAGCAGTACTTC. It is translated as CAWSPDRGDEQYF.